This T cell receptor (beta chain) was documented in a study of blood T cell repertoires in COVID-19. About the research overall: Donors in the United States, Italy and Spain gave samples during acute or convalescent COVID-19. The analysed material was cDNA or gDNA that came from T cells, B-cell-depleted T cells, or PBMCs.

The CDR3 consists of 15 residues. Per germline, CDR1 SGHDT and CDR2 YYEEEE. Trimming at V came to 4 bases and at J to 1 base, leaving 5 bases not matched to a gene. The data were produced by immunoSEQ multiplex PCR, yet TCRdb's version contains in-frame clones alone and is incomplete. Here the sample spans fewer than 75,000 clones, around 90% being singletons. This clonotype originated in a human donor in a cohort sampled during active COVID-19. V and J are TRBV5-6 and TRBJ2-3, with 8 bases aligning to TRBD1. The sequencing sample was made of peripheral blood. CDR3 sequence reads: CASSRTGYGTDTQYF. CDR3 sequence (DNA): TGTGCCAGCAGCCGGACAGGGTACGGCACAGATACGCAGTATTTT.